This section outlines one TCR beta chain sequence together with its context. This clonotype was observed at least ten times. Its antigen is not yet known. Base qualities were left out, and no much larger clone turns up one base away. Trimming leaves V shorter by 5 bases and J shorter by 10 bases, with the junction holding 10 bases beyond the gene matches. Sequences SEHNR (CDR1) and FQNEAQ (CDR2) are obtained from the germline V gene (reference sequence). The CDR3 contains 16 residues, cysteine and phenylalanine counted. Only the CDR3 portion is preserved as DNA: 48 bases, with reading frame beginning at the first base. The TCR beta CDR3 region was amplified with a multiplex PCR system whose first round of about 10 cycles used 32 V-gene forward primers and 13 J-gene reverse primers. The first PCR round used a QIAGEN Multiplex PCR Kit, and the primer sequences were filed in Chinese patent CN105087789A. Illumina universal primers were attached in a second round of PCR run with the Phusion High-Fidelity PCR Kit. TCR libraries were paired-end sequenced at 151 bp read length on the Illumina HiSeq X Ten platform. Per the authors' processing: Cutadapt removed reads without multiplex PCR primers, PEAR merged read pairs, and MiXCR with default settings called CDR3 regions. Repertoire diversity was assessed by Shannon entropy, and clonality was calculated as one minus the Shannon entropy divided by the ln of the count of productive unique sequences. Clonotypes at a frequency of at least 0.5% were defined as dominant or high-frequency T-cell clones. In TCRdb, the public reads were trimmed at Q25 with fastp and aligned with MiXCR, with productive beta chains retained. When rows share a CDR3 protein, they turn into one entry using the most common DNA and genes. The V and J calls and clone size come from TCRdb's table, not from the authors' own analysis. The sample profile shows about 12,000 distinct CDR3 sequences; roughly 23% of them were found once. The ten largest clones capture 13% of the sample.

This entry comes from a study of immune heterogeneity within non-small cell lung tumors (dated by TCRdb to the late 2010s). The study in broad terms: By histology, the tumors were a few squamous cell carcinomas, over eight non-squamous carcinomas and 1 tumor not otherwise specified. Binding of neoantigens to the HLA alleles of each patient was predicted with netMHCpan-3.0 for mutant peptides of 8 to 11 amino acids. Whole-exome sequencing, RNA-seq and TCR beta repertoire sequencing were combined for multiple spatially distinct regions from each NSCLC tumor so that intratumoral immune heterogeneity could be examined. TCR repertoires were analyzed from 55 to 60 tumor loci of about 15 patients, while transcriptome data covered only around 45 loci from more than 10 patients. Study-level results and caveats: Within a patient, identical dominant CDR3B clonotypes were found to recur across loci, yet unique high-frequency clones were also harbored in different tumor locations. Local T-cell repertoire clonality showed a statistically significant but moderate positive correlation with local tumor mutational burden (R about 0.33). High-frequency TCR beta clonotypes were largely distinct between individual patients.

The TCR template was genomic DNA extracted from bulk tumor tissue, and around 0.55 ug of gDNA was amplified for each sample. During surgery, multiple biopsies were taken from each primary tumor and placed as far apart as possible within the tumor mass. The study cohort was described as untreated, and the patients were newly diagnosed NSCLC cases having curative surgery. Donors were approximately 15 newly diagnosed non-small cell lung cancer patients undergoing surgery with curative intent. Resected tumor masses were reviewed by two independent pathologists. Only DNA and RNA samples of high quality went on to sequencing.

The sequenced sample consisted of lung tumor tissue. The sequence was obtained from a man aged 45-65 years with non-small cell lung cancer. The sequence joins TRBV7-9 to TRBJ2-1, with TRBD2 identical over 14 junction bases. The CDR3 region has the sequence CASSDRRTSGRPEQFF. The nucleotides are TGTGCCAGCAGCGACCGCAGGACTAGCGGGAGGCCAGAGCAGTTCTTC. The variable domain in full, with residues beyond the CDR3 obtained from the reference TRBV7-9 and TRBJ2-1 genes, is DTGVSQNPRHKITKRGQNVTFRCDPISEHNRLYWYRQTLGQGPEFLTYFQNEAQLEKSRLLSDRFSAERPKGSFSTLEIQRTEQGDSAMYLCASSDRRTSGRPEQFFGPGTRLTVL.